This entry lists 8 T cell receptor beta chains sequenced from one sample in a study of T cell changes during pregnancy in multiple sclerosis (dated by TCRdb to between 2018 and 2021). The library was produced with the immunoSEQ multiplex PCR assay. The clones in this table, taken by TCRdb from immuneACCESS, are in-frame only. Not every clone is retained; where verified, under half of the shortfall comes from an unresolved V gene, and the cause of the rest is unknown. Within this sample are about 73,000 clones, with over 80% of them counted one time only. The ten biggest clones cover 2.5% to 3% of the sample. The input for sequencing was peripheral blood, taken in the third trimester of pregnancy. Every receptor here comes from a female donor in good health, enrolled as a control in a pregnancy study.

The chain uses TRBV5-1 and TRBJ2-3, with 7 bases that match TRBD1. This CDR3 spans 15 amino acids. With 0 bases clipped from V and 1 base from J, the junction kept 2 bases outside the gene matches. The germline V gene has CDR1 SGHRS and CDR2 YFSETQ. The CDR3 sequence: CASSLGQGGTDTQYF. The CDR3 DNA reads TGCGCCAGCAGCTTGGGACAGGGTGGCACAGATACGCAGTATTTT.

The V gene is TRBV7-2, the J gene TRBJ2-3; 13 nucleotides line up with TRBD2. The germline CDR1 and CDR2 sequences are SGHTA and FQGNSA. Trimming at V came to 2 bases and at J to 0 bases, leaving 2 bases not matched to a gene. CDR3 length: 17 residues. The CDR3 reads CASSLTGLAGSTDTQYF. Written as DNA, the CDR3 is TGTGCCAGCAGCTTAACGGGACTAGCGGGGAGCACAGATACGCAGTATTTT.

The V gene is TRBV6-5, the J gene TRBJ2-5; TRBD2 aligns across 10 bases. The CDR3 is 16 amino acids. Trimming took 6 bases from V and 5 from J; bases not matched to a gene: 12. Germline CDR1 reads MNHEY; CDR2 reads SVGAGI. The CDR3 DNA reads TGTGCCAGCAGCTACCCTAGCGGGAGAGGCAGGGAGACCCAGTACTTC. Its protein product is CASSYPSGRGRETQYF.

This chain uses TRBV6-4 with TRBJ2-3, with 12 positions matching TRBD2. V dropped 4 bases and J dropped 1; count of bases not matched to a gene: 0. Germline V lookup: CDR1 MRHNA, CDR2 SNTAGT. This CDR3 has 15 residues. CDR3 DNA sequence: TGTGCCAGCAGTGGGACTAGCGGGGGCACAGATACGCAGTATTTT. Protein: CASSGTSGGTDTQYF.

This clone appeared a few times. V gene TRBV6-5 combines with J gene TRBJ1-6; a possible D gene is TRBD1 (5 bases). The CDR3 totals 13 residues. The germline V gene has CDR1 MNHEY and CDR2 SVGAGI. Trimming pared 6 bases from V and 5 bases from J, leaving 8 bases between. CDR3 nucleotide sequence: TGTGCCAGCAGGGACACAAATAATTCACCCCTCCACTTT. Amino acids: CASRDTNNSPLHF.

This chain connects TRBV14 to TRBJ1-1; D not certain. This CDR3 is built from 13 residues. Trimming pared 3 bases from V and 2 bases from J, leaving 7 bases between. Germline V gene data show CDR1 as SGHDN and CDR2 as FVKESK. DNA of the CDR3: TGTGCCAGCAGCCATCTAAGCAACACTGAAGCTTTCTTT. Residues: CASSHLSNTEAFF.

The V call is TRBV28, the J call TRBJ2-2; 8 nucleotides align to TRBD1. Germline V gene lookup returns CDR1 MDHEN and CDR2 SYDVKM. V lost 6 bases and J lost 3; bases outside the gene matches: 9. This CDR3 spans 16 amino acids. The CDR3 sequence: CASRIAGGKDTGELFF. CDR3 DNA sequence: TGTGCCAGCAGAATCGCAGGGGGCAAAGACACCGGGGAGCTGTTTTTT.

The chain recombines TRBV27 with TRBJ1-1; possible D gene TRBD1, 5 bases. Per the germline V gene, CDR1 is MNHEY and CDR2 is SMNVEV (reference sequence). The CDR3 has 14 residues. V lost 0 bases and J lost 5, with 10 bases in between. The CDR3 nucleotides read TGTGCCAGCAGTTTATCAGGGGCTTTGACTGAAGCTTTCTTT. Translating it yields CASSLSGALTEAFF.